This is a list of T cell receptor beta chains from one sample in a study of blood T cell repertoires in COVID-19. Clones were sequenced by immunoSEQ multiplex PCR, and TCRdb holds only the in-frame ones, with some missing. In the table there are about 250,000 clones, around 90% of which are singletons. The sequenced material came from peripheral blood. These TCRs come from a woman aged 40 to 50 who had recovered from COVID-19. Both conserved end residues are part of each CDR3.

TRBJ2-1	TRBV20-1	CSASGVAGDYEQFF
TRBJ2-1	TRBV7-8	CASSLVRAPEQFF
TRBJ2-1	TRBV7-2	CASSLGASGRRNEQFF
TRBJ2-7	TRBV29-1	CSVWDTDYEQYF
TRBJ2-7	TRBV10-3	CASGTGGGSYEQYF
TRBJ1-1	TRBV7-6	CASSLTDSENTEAFF
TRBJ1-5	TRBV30	CAWSAGGGQPQHF
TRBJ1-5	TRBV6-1	CASRQGLGNQPQHF
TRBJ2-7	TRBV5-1	CASSLVAASYEQYF
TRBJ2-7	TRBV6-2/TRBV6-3	CASSYGGSFRQYF
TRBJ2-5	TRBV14	CASSQRVRLAVQETQYF
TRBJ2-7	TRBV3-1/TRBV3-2	CASSRRRSSYEQYF
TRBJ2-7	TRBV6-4	CASSRLIYYEQYF
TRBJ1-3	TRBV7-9	CASSPGNTIYF
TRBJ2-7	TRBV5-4	CASSTGSEQYF
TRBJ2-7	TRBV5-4	CASSNVLGYEQYF
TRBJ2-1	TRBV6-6	CASRRTGSNEQFF
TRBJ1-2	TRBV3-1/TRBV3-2	CASSQTGTAYGYTF